The 7 T cell receptor beta chains presented below share a single source sample, sequenced in a study of blood T cell repertoires in COVID-19. Clones were read by immunoSEQ multiplex PCR, and TCRdb kept only the in-frame ones, dropping some. The table records 50,000 to 70,000 clones, approximately 84% of them present only once. Material for sequencing was peripheral blood. The source of these receptors is a man in his 70s with active COVID-19.

The DNA for the CDR3 is TGTGCCATCAGTGAATATGGAGGGTCAGACACTGAAGCTTTCTTT. Encoded protein: CAISEYGGSDTEAFF. The chain uses TRBV10-3 and TRBJ1-1; no definite D call. Germline CDR1 and CDR2: ENHRY and SYGVKD. V was pared by 3 bases and J by 3 bases, with 14 bases between. CDR3 length: 15 residues.

The genes are TRBV27 and TRBJ2-7; 9 bases line up with TRBD2. Per germline, CDR1 MNHEY and CDR2 SMNVEV (reference sequence). V gave up 4 bases and J gave up 2 bases; unmatched junction bases: 21. This CDR3 region has 20 residues. CDR3 sequence (DNA): TGTGCCAGCAGTTCCAGCTTACGGCATCAACTAGCGGGCCTTACCTACGAGCAGTACTTC. It is translated as CASSSSLRHQLAGLTYEQYF.

V gene TRBV9 combines with J gene TRBJ2-7, with D hard to call. Germline lookup yields CDR1 SGDLS and CDR2 YYNGEE. Trimming cost V 4 bases and J 1 base, with 12 bases left between them. The CDR3 covers 14 residues. This CDR3 reads CASSPSAQSYEQYF. CDR3 DNA: TGTGCCAGCAGCCCCAGCGCGCAGTCCTACGAGCAGTACTTC.

The chain combines TRBV20-1 with TRBJ2-2, with D possibly TRBD1 on 5 matching bases. The CDR3 has 15 residues. Per germline, CDR1 DFQATT and CDR2 SNEGSKA (reference sequence). Trimming stripped 3 bases from V and 4 bases from J, with 15 bases between. The CDR3 protein is CSASPGAPGTGELFF. The CDR3 DNA reads TGCAGTGCTAGTCCTGGGGCCCCGGGCACCGGGGAGCTGTTTTTT.

The chain uses TRBV29-1 and TRBJ2-2; 8 nucleotides line up with TRBD1. With 6 bases clipped from V and 5 bases from J, the junction kept 11 bases outside the gene matches. This CDR3 contains 15 residues. Germline values: CDR1 SQVTM, CDR2 ANQGSEA. Written as DNA, the CDR3 is TGCAGCGTCTATCAGGGGGCGTCGGGTACCGGGGAGCTGTTTTTT. This translates into CSVYQGASGTGELFF.

This sequence joins TRBV11-1 and TRBJ1-2; D might be TRBD1 (6 bases). Germline V gene data show CDR1 as SGHAT and CDR2 as FQDESV (reference sequence). The CDR3 runs to 15 residues. V dropped 8 bases and J dropped 4 bases, with 20 bases sitting between them. CDR3 sequence reads: CASAPGQRSPYGYTF. The CDR3, as DNA: TGTGCCAGCGCCCCCGGACAGCGCTCTCCCTATGGCTACACCTTC. Together with reference TRBV11-1 and TRBJ1-2, the CDR3 gives the full variable domain: EAEVAQSPRYKITEKSQAVAFWCDPISGHATLYWYRQILGQGPELLVQFQDESVVDDSQLPKDRFSAERLKGVDSTLKIQPAELGDSAMYLCASAPGQRSPYGYTFGSGTRLTVV.

V gene TRBV7-9 combines with J gene TRBJ2-3; D perhaps matches TRBD2 (6 bases). Trimming removed 2 bases from V and 5 bases from J, with 20 bases in between. CDR3 length equals 17 residues. Per germline, CDR1 SEHNR and CDR2 FQNEAQ (reference sequence). The CDR3 DNA is TGTGCCAGCAGCTTATGGAGGGTCTCGGTTTTCGGAGATACGCAGTATTTT. It specifies CASSLWRVSVFGDTQYF. Full variable domain (remainder filled in from reference TRBV7-9 and TRBJ2-3): DTGVSQNPRHKITKRGQNVTFRCDPISEHNRLYWYRQTLGQGPEFLTYFQNEAQLEKSRLLSDRFSAERPKGSFSTLEIQRTEQGDSAMYLCASSLWRVSVFGDTQYFGPGTRLTVL.